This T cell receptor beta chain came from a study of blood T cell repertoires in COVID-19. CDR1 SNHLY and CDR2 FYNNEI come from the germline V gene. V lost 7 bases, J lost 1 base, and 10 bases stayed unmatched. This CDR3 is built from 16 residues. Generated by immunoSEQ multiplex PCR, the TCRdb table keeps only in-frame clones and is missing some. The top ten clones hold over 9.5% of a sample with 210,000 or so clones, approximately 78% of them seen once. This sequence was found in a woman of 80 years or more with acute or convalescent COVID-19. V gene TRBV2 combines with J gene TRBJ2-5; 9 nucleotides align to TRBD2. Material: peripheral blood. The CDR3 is CASTQGVAGAQETQYF. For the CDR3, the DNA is TGTGCCAGCACTCAAGGGGTAGCGGGAGCCCAAGAGACCCAGTACTTC.